These T cell receptor beta chains were read from a single sample in a study of blood T cell repertoires in COVID-19. Data came from immunoSEQ multiplex PCR; TCRdb stores just in-frame clones and leaves some out. The repertoire consists of about 160,000 clones, with about four fifths occurring once and the leading ten covering about an eighth. The sequenced material came from peripheral blood. The receptors come from a man aged 65 to 85 who had recovered from COVID-19. Each CDR3 is given with its conserved first and last residue. Clone size is shown for a subset of rows, as once, few, many or a class of expanded clone.

CDR3 length	clone size	V gene	J gene	CDR3 protein
14	-	TRBV18	TRBJ1-5	CASSRGGQNQPQHF
12	-	TRBV25-1	TRBJ2-3	CASTSGPDTQYF
15	-	TRBV19	TRBJ2-5	CASSMIRGRQETQYF
17	-	TRBV4-1	TRBJ1-2	CASSQDIGPTGRYGYTF
11	few	TRBV29-1	TRBJ2-3	CSAGTADTQYF
15	-	TRBV20-1	TRBJ2-1	CSASSSGRASNEQFF
13	once	TRBV7-9	TRBJ2-2	CASSRGGTGELFF
14	-	TRBV2	TRBJ2-5	CASKWDRSQETQYF
15	-	TRBV9	TRBJ2-3	CASSVTGEGTDTQYF
13	-	TRBV6-5	TRBJ2-2	CASSTHSTGELFF
17	-	TRBV5-1	TRBJ2-6	CASSALPGISGANVLTF
17	once	TRBV6-6	TRBJ2-2	CASSRTSGRDDTGELFF
20	-	TRBV10-3	TRBJ2-5	CAISDRTGFLREGPRETQYF
14	-	TRBV5-6	TRBJ1-1	CASSTPSRNTEAFF
15	-	TRBV7-8	TRBJ2-3	CASSLRTPPADTQYF